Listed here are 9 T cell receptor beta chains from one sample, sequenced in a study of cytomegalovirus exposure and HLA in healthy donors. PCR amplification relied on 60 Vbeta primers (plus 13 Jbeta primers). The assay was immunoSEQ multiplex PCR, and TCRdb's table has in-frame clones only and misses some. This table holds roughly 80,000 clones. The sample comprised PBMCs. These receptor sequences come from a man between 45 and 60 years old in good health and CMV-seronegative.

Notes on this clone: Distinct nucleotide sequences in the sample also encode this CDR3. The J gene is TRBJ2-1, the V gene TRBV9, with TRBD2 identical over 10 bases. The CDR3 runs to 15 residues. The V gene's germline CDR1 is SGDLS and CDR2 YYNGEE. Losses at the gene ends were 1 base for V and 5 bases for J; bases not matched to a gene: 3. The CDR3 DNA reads TGTGCCAGCAGCGTAAGCGGGGGGGGCGACAATGAGCAGTTCTTC. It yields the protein CASSVSGGGDNEQFF.

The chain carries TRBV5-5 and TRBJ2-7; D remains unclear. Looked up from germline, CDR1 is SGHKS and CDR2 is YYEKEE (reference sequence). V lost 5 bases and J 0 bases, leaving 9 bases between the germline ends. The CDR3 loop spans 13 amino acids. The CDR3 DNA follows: TGTGCCAGCAGAACCCCGAGCTCCTACGAGCAGTACTTC. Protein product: CASRTPSSYEQYF.

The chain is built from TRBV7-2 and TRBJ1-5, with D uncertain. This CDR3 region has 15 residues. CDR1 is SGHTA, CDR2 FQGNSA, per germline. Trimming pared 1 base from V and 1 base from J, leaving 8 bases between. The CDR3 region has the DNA TGTGCCAGCAGCTTAGGCGGGATGAGCAATCAGCCCCAGCATTTT. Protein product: CASSLGGMSNQPQHF.

The CDR3 DNA reads TGTGCCAGCAGCTTAGGCAGCTCTGGAAACACCATATATTTT. Translated, it gives CASSLGSSGNTIYF. This chain joins TRBV11-2 and TRBJ1-3; D not resolved. Per the germline V gene, CDR1 is SGHAT and CDR2 is FQNNGV. V was clipped by 1 base and J by 0 bases, with 4 bases between them. The CDR3 runs to 14 residues.

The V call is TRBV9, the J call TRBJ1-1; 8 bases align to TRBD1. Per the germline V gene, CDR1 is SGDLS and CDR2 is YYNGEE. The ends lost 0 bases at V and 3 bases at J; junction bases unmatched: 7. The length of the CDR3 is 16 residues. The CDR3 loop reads CASSVEAGGIYTEAFF. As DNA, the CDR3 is TGTGCCAGCAGCGTAGAGGCAGGGGGCATATACACTGAAGCTTTCTTT. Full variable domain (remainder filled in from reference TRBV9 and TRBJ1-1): DSGVTQTPKHLITATGQRVTLRCSPRSGDLSVYWYQQSLDQGLQFLIQYYNGEERAKGNILERFSAQQFPDLHSELNLSSLELGDSALYFCASSVEAGGIYTEAFFGQGTRLTVV.

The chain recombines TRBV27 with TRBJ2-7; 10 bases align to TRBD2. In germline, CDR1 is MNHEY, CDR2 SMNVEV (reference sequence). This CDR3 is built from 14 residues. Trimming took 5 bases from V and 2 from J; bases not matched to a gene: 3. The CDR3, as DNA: TGTGCCAGCAGTCTCGGGACTAGCGCCTACGAGCAGTACTTC. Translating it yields CASSLGTSAYEQYF.

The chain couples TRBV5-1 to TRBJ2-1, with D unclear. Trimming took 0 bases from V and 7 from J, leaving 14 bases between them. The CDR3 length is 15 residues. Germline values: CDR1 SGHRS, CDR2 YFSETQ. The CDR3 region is CASSLDNPGFNEQFF. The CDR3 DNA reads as TGCGCCAGCAGCTTGGACAATCCGGGTTTTAATGAGCAGTTCTTC.

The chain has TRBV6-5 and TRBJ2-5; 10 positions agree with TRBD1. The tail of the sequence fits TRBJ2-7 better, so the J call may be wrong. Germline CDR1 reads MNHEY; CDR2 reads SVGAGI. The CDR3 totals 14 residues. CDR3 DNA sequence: TGTGCCAGCAGGCCGGGACAGGGGTCCTACGAGCAGTACTTC. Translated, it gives CASRPGQGSYEQYF.

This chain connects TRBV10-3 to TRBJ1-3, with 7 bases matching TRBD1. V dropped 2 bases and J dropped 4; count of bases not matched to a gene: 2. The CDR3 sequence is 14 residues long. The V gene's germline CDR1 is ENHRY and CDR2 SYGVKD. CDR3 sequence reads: CAISEDRVGNTIYF. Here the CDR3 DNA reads TGTGCCATCAGTGAGGACAGGGTGGGAAACACCATATATTTT.